The text below deals with one T cell receptor (beta chain). Produced via immunoSEQ multiplex PCR; TCRdb's table is partial and in-frame only. The table lists tens of thousands of clones, around 93% of them singletons. The CDR3 consists of 15 residues. The junction had 9 bases not matched to a gene; V was cut back by 8 bases and J by 5 bases. Looked up from germline, CDR1 is SNHLY and CDR2 is FYNNEI. The sample comes from a study of T cell changes during pregnancy in multiple sclerosis. The sequencing here drew on peripheral blood, taken in the first trimester of pregnancy. This receptor was identified in a female donor with multiple sclerosis, enrolled in a pregnancy study. The chain carries TRBV2 and TRBJ2-5; 12 nucleotides agree with TRBD1. The CDR3 region is CASPRDRGPRETQYF. CDR3 in DNA: TGTGCCAGCCCACGGGACAGGGGGCCGCGGGAGACCCAGTACTTC.